This T cell receptor (beta chain) was sequenced in a study of T-cell memory formation after mild COVID-19. This clonotype was seen many times. The length of the CDR3 is 19 residues. Trimming cost V 1 base and J 1 base; bases outside gene matches: 14. The germline CDR1 and CDR2 sequences are MGHDK and SYGVNS. TCRdb redid the calling of the 5' RACE reads with MiXCR, one entry per CDR3 protein. The sample has a few hundred thousand distinct CDR3 sequences, around 15% seen once; the top ten hold under 25%. The chain employs TRBV25-1 and TRBJ2-7, with 9 bases that match TRBD2. This sequence was found in a young man who had mild COVID-19 (a few samples of this study predate the infection). Cell type and time point are not known. Specimen: PBMCs or a T cell subset sorted from them (not recorded which). CDR3 protein: CASSEFRIAGASDSYEQYF. The DNA of the CDR3 is TGTGCCAGCAGTGAATTTCGAATAGCGGGGGCCAGTGATTCCTACGAGCAGTACTTC.